The following is a T cell receptor (beta chain) sequence with its context. Its antigen is still unknown. No qualities accompany the bases; no much larger clone lies one base away. The data were obtained in a study of T cell responses to AZD1222 COVID-19 vaccine (dated by TCRdb to about 2021). Context from the whole study: AZD1222 recipients with second doses at about 4 weeks or about 12 weeks were pooled, because spike-specific TCR depth and breadth did not differ between schedules. A total of 240 or so trial participants underwent TCR sequencing, of whom 207 had received two doses of AZD1222 and roughly 26 had received two doses of the MenACWY control vaccine. Enrollment into the trials was organized by age into subgroups of 18-55, 56-69 and 70-plus years, and those subgroups contained approximately 150, 30 and 60 TCR-sequenced participants, respectively. General study outcomes and caveats: Reportedly, close to half of the unique spike-specific TCRs recognized epitopes lying outside the regions that are mutated in the B.1.351 and B.1.1.7 variants. Most participants were white British and females outnumbered males, and the authors suggested that clonal diversity may have been underestimated. After two AZD1222 doses, both the breadth and the depth of spike-specific TCRs were significantly higher than at day 0 and than in MenACWY recipients. The whole spike protein was spanned by vaccine-associated CD4 TCRs, and dominant responses were seen in regions 160-218 and 743-854. Conclusions about previously exposed vaccinees were limited because only a handful of AZD1222 recipients were SARS-CoV-2 seropositive at baseline. Because no day 14 peak-response samples were available, repertoires were characterized only after the peak T cell response. In the small 56-69-year group, the increase in depth fell short of significance, most likely because of low power.

The CDR3 regions of human TCRbeta chains were analyzed by immunosequencing. On the study's bioinformatics: Repertoire TCRs were checked for matches against a reference library of SARS-CoV-2-specific TCRs that had been generated using the MIRA antigen-specificity platform. Breadth was defined as the fraction of unique TCRs that were SARS-CoV-2-associated, and depth was defined as the fraction of total T cells that were SARS-CoV-2-associated. Each spike-specific TCR was assigned to its reactive spike region and to a CD4 or CD8 class using the MIRA data. Log10-transformed breadth and depth values were compared by one-way ANOVA with Sidak's multiple comparisons tests. Held by TCRdb, this immuneACCESS table contains in-frame sequences only and omits some clones. Under half of the omission traces to an unresolved V gene where checked; the cause of the rest is unknown. V and J calls and clone size are those listed in that table; D and trimming were worked out from the DNA. A total of about 150,000 clones appear in this sample, about 88% of them only once. The ten most abundant clones make up 2.5% to 4% of the sample.

The time point label for this specimen denotes: baseline before first vaccination. Vaccinee samples were obtained from the UK trials COV001 and COV002, which included a single-blind randomized controlled phase 2/3 trial of AZD1222 (ChAdOx1 nCoV-19) in healthy adults. For TCRbeta chain sequencing, PBMC samples were collected from trial participants at day 0 and at day 28 after the second dose. From the cysteine up to the phenylalanine, the CDR3 has a length of 15 residues. Only CDR3 DNA is held: 45 bases, read in frame from base 1. Via the germline V gene, CDR1 is MGHDK and CDR2 SYGVNS. Here V drops 4 bases and J drops 1 base, and the junction holds 4 bases not matched to any gene.

The material was peripheral blood, obtained on day 0 of AZD1222 vaccination. The chain is made from TRBV25-1 and TRBJ2-7, with 10 middle bases fitting TRBD2. This receptor was obtained from an adult in good health. The DNA sequence is TGTGCCAGCAGTGGGGGACTAGCGAGATCCTACGAGCAGTACTTC. It translates to CASSGGLARSYEQYF.